This T cell receptor beta chain was documented in a study of OX40 agonist ivuxolimab in advanced cancers. Clones were sequenced by immunoSEQ multiplex PCR, and TCRdb holds only the in-frame ones, with some missing. Among 60,000 or so clones listed, about 88% were seen once. The receptor was isolated from an adult with an advanced solid tumor such as melanoma, head and neck, liver or kidney cancer. The sample consisted of CD4+ or CD8+ T cells sorted from blood, taken in a trial of the OX40 agonist ivuxolimab.

CDR3 in DNA: TGTGCCAGCAGCTTGGGACAGGGACCCTACGAGCAGTACTTC. Translation: CASSLGQGPYEQYF. The chain employs TRBV11-3 and TRBJ2-7; 9 bases align to TRBD1. Germline V lookup: CDR1 SGHNT, CDR2 YENEEA. The ends lost 3 bases at V and 2 bases at J; junction bases unmatched: 2. This CDR3 is built from 14 residues.